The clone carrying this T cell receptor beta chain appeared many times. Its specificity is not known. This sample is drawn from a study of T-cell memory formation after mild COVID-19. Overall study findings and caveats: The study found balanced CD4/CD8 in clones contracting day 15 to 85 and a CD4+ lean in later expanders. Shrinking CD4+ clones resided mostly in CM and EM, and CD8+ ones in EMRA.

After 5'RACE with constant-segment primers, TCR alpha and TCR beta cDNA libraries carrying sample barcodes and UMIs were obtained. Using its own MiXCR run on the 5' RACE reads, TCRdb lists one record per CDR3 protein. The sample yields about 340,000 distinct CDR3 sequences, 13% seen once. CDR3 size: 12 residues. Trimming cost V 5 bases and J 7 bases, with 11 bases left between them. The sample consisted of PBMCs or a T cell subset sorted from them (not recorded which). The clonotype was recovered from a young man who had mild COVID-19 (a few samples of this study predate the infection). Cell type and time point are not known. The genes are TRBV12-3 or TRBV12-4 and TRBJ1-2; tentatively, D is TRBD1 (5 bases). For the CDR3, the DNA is TGTGCCAGCAGTACCGGGACGCGTGGCTACACCTTC. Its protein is CASSTGTRGYTF.